This entry describes one T cell receptor (beta chain). Its cognate antigen is unknown. The data belong to a study of cytomegalovirus exposure and HLA in healthy donors. Study observations and caveats: Judged likely to be a sequencing artifact was a cluster of highly shared sequence variants. Being productive about 90% or about 30% of the time was typical of most TCR beta V segments in an earlier analysis. CMV antigen specificity was confirmed in vitro for three CMV-associated chains. A missense variant in DCLRE1C was later tied to TCR beta V- and J-gene trimming.

J lost 0 bases, V lost 2 bases, and 4 bases had no gene match. The CDR3 extends over 15 amino acids. Germline CDR1 and CDR2: SGHRS and YFSETQ. The PCR made use of 60 Vbeta and 13 Jbeta primers. Libraries were prepared by immunoSEQ multiplex PCR; TCRdb keeps only in-frame clonotypes and omits some of them. Of about 130,000 clones listed, more than 65% were seen once; the top ten hold 3.5% to 5%. The sample comprised PBMCs. The sequence was obtained from a male donor in good health and CMV-seropositive. This chain joins TRBV5-1 and TRBJ2-5; 7 bases fit TRBD1. The CDR3 is CASSFGTAYQETQYF. For the CDR3, the DNA is TGCGCCAGCAGCTTCGGGACAGCTTACCAAGAGACCCAGTACTTC.